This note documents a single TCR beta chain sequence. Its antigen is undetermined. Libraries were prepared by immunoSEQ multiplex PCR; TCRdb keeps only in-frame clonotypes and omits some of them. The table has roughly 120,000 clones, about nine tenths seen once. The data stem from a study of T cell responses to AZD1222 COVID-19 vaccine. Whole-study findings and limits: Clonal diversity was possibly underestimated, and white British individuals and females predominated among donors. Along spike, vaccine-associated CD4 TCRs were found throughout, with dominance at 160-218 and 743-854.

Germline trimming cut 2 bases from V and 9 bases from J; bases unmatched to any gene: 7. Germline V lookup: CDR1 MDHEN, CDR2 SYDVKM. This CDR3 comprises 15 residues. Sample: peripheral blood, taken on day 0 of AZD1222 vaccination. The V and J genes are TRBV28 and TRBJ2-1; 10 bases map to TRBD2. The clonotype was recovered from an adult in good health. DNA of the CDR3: TGTGCCAGCAGTTTACCTAGCGGGAGTGAGGGTGAGCAGTTCTTC. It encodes CASSLPSGSEGEQFF.